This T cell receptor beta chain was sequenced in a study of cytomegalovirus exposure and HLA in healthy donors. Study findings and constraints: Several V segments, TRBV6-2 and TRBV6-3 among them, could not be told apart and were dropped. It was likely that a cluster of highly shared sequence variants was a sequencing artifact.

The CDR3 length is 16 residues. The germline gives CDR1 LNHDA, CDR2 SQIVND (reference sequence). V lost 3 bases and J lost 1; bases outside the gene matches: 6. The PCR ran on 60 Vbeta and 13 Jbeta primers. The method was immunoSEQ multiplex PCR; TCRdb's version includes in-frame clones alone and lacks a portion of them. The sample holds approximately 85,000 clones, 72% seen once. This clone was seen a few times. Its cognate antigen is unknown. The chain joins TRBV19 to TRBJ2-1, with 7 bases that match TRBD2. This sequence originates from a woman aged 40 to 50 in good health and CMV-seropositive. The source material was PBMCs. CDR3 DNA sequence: TGTGCCAGTAGTATCACGGCGGGAGTATCCTACAATGAGCAGTTCTTC. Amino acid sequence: CASSITAGVSYNEQFF.